These T cell receptor beta chains were read from a single sample in a study of T cell changes during pregnancy in multiple sclerosis. Profiling relied on immunoSEQ multiplex PCR, and the TCRdb table lists in-frame clones only, not all of them. The sample has 100,000 or so clones; approximately 95% are singletons. The starting material was peripheral blood, obtained after pregnancy. The receptors originated from a female donor with multiple sclerosis, enrolled in a pregnancy study. The CDR3 runs from the conserved cysteine through the conserved F or W. The D gene is left open where the match is weak. Size values are once, few and many counts, or a class for expanded clones, and some rows have none.

D: .
J: TRBJ2-1
size: .
V: TRBV5-1
DNA: TGCGCCAGCAGCGCGGAGGCGCAATACAATGAGCAGTTCTTC
CDR3: CASSAEAQYNEQFF

D: TRBD2
J: TRBJ2-4
size: .
V: TRBV19
DNA: TGTGCCAGTACAAACCTAGCGGGACCAGAAAACATTCAGTACTTC
CDR3: CASTNLAGPENIQYF

D: TRBD1
J: TRBJ2-2
size: .
V: TRBV18
DNA: TGTGCCAGCTCACCAGTTGCTGCAGGGGGCACCGGGGAGCTGTTTTTT
CDR3: CASSPVAAGGTGELFF

D: .
J: TRBJ2-7
size: .
V: TRBV9
DNA: TGTGCCAGCAGCCCCGGCGTCGGGGTGATGATGAACGAGCAGTACTTC
CDR3: CASSPGVGVMMNEQYF

D: TRBD2
J: TRBJ2-7
size: .
V: TRBV7-8
DNA: TGTGCCAGCAGCTCAGCAACTAGCGGTTACTACGAGCAGTACTTC
CDR3: CASSSATSGYYEQYF

D: TRBD2
J: TRBJ2-1
size: .
V: TRBV28
DNA: TGTGCCAGCAGGTCAACCGGGACTAGCGGGACCTACAATGAGCAGTTCTTC
CDR3: CASRSTGTSGTYNEQFF

D: TRBD1
J: TRBJ2-7
size: .
V: TRBV27
DNA: TGTGCCAGCAGTTTACGACAGGGTTACGAGCAGTACTTC
CDR3: CASSLRQGYEQYF

D: .
J: TRBJ2-1
size: .
V: TRBV5-1
DNA: TGCGCCAGTGGCAGGACAGACTCTTACAATGAGCAGTTCTTC
CDR3: CASGRTDSYNEQFF

D: .
J: TRBJ1-2
size: .
V: TRBV5-6
DNA: TGTGCCAGCACCCCCGGGGAGGACTATGGCTACACCTTC
CDR3: CASTPGEDYGYTF

D: TRBD1
J: TRBJ1-2
size: .
V: TRBV19
DNA: TGTGCCAGTAGTCTGGACAGGGGAAACTATGGCTACACCTTC
CDR3: CASSLDRGNYGYTF

D: TRBD1
J: TRBJ1-4
size: .
V: TRBV29-1
DNA: TGCAGCGTTGATGGACAGGGAAATGAAAAACTGTTTTTT
CDR3: CSVDGQGNEKLFF

D: TRBD2
J: TRBJ2-7
size: .
V: TRBV18
DNA: TGTGCCAGCTTAGGGACTAGTGGGCACGAGCAGTACTTC
CDR3: CASLGTSGHEQYF

D: .
J: TRBJ1-1
size: .
V: TRBV5-6
DNA: TGTGCCAGCAGCTCACGAGAACAGGGTTGGAGCACTGAAGCTTTCTTT
CDR3: CASSSREQGWSTEAFF

D: TRBD2
J: TRBJ2-3
size: .
V: TRBV4-1
DNA: TGCGCCAGCAGCCAAGTGGGACTAGCGGGAGCAGATACGCAGTATTTT
CDR3: CASSQVGLAGADTQYF

D: .
J: TRBJ2-4
size: .
V: TRBV4-1
DNA: TGCGCCAGCAGCCAAGCAGACAGCAAAAACATTCAGTACTTC
CDR3: CASSQADSKNIQYF

D: .
J: TRBJ1-1
size: once
V: TRBV2
DNA: TGTGCCAGCAGGGACCCTTCTGCTTGGGGGGGAGGAGAGAACACTGAAGCTTTCTTT
CDR3: CASRDPSAWGGGENTEAFF

D: .
J: TRBJ2-2
size: .
V: TRBV6-1
DNA: TGTGCCAGCAGTGGCCGCGGGACTTCAGGGACCGGGGAGCTGTTTTTT
CDR3: CASSGRGTSGTGELFF

D: .
J: TRBJ2-7
size: .
V: TRBV7-8
DNA: TGTGCCAGCAGCAAAATAACCGGGGGCGAGCAGTACTTC
CDR3: CASSKITGGEQYF

D: .
J: TRBJ2-1
size: .
V: TRBV5-1
DNA: TGCGCCAGCAGCCGTGGGGGAGGACCCTACAATGAGCAGTTCTTC
CDR3: CASSRGGGPYNEQFF

D: .
J: TRBJ1-1
size: .
V: TRBV6-5
DNA: TGTGCCAGCAGCCCTTCCTTCCAGGGGAACACTGAAGCTTTCTTT
CDR3: CASSPSFQGNTEAFF

D: TRBD1
J: TRBJ1-2
size: once
V: TRBV29-1
DNA: TGCAGCGCTGAGAATACCGGGACAGGGGGCTATGGCTACACCTTC
CDR3: CSAENTGTGGYGYTF

D: TRBD1
J: TRBJ1-1
size: .
V: TRBV7-9
DNA: TGTGCCAGCAGCTACAACAGGGGTCAGAACACTGAAGCTTTCTTT
CDR3: CASSYNRGQNTEAFF

D: TRBD1
J: TRBJ1-5
size: .
V: TRBV4-3
DNA: TGCGCCAGCAGCCAAGACTGGGGACAGGGGAGGCAGCCCCAGCATTTT
CDR3: CASSQDWGQGRQPQHF

D: TRBD1
J: TRBJ2-2
size: .
V: TRBV28
DNA: TGTGCCAGCTCGGGACAGACTTTCACCGGGGAGCTGTTTTTT
CDR3: CASSGQTFTGELFF

D: TRBD1
J: TRBJ2-1
size: .
V: TRBV5-1
DNA: TGCGCCAGCAGCTCGGACAGGGTAGGTGAGCAGTTCTTC
CDR3: CASSSDRVGEQFF

D: .
J: TRBJ2-3
size: .
V: TRBV5-1
DNA: TGCGCCAGCAGCCCAGCGGTCAGCACAGATACGCAGTATTTT
CDR3: CASSPAVSTDTQYF

D: TRBD1
J: TRBJ2-3
size: .
V: TRBV5-1
DNA: TGCGCCAGCAGCATACGACAGGGGCCAGATACGCAGTATTTT
CDR3: CASSIRQGPDTQYF

D: TRBD2
J: TRBJ2-7
size: .
V: TRBV4-2
DNA: TGTGCCAGCAGCCAGAGGCGGGAGGGCCGATACGAGCAGTACTTC
CDR3: CASSQRREGRYEQYF

D: TRBD2
J: TRBJ2-2
size: once
V: TRBV27
DNA: TGTGCCAGCAGTTACGATATGGCGGGAGGTGGGGAGCTGTTTTTT
CDR3: CASSYDMAGGGELFF

D: .
J: TRBJ1-2
size: .
V: TRBV27
DNA: TGTGCCAGCAGTTTTGCCCCCCGGGACTATGGCTACACCTTC
CDR3: CASSFAPRDYGYTF

D: .
J: TRBJ2-3
size: .
V: TRBV5-1
DNA: TGCGCCAGCAGCTTGGGAGCGGCCACAGATACGCAGTATTTT
CDR3: CASSLGAATDTQYF

D: .
J: TRBJ2-5
size: .
V: TRBV11-2
DNA: TGTGCCAGCAGCGGGGGACTCCAAGAGACCCAGTACTTC
CDR3: CASSGGLQETQYF

D: TRBD2
J: TRBJ2-3
size: .
V: TRBV30
DNA: TGTGCCTGGAGTGTACGGACTAGCGGGAGAAGCACAGATACGCAGTATTTT
CDR3: CAWSVRTSGRSTDTQYF

D: TRBD2
J: TRBJ2-7
size: .
V: TRBV4-1
DNA: TGCGCCAGCAGCCAAGGCACTAGCGGGAGGGAGCAGTACTTC
CDR3: CASSQGTSGREQYF

D: TRBD2
J: TRBJ2-1
size: .
V: TRBV12-5
DNA: TGTGCTAGTGGTTTGGTACCCGGGACTAGTTCCAGTGAGCAGTTCTTC
CDR3: CASGLVPGTSSSEQFF

D: .
J: TRBJ1-1
size: .
V: TRBV29-1
DNA: TGCAGCGCCCGGAGGGGGGGAGGCCCTGAAGCTTTCTTT
CDR3: CSARRGGGPEAFF

D: .
J: TRBJ2-1
size: .
V: TRBV15
DNA: TGTGCCACCAGCAGAGACCGGGGAGCTGAGCAGTTCTTC
CDR3: CATSRDRGAEQFF